This is a list of T cell receptor beta chains from one sample in a study of T cell repertoires in cytomegalovirus infection. TCRdb fed the reads into MiXCR, producing one record per CDR3 protein. The profile covers approximately 170,000 distinct CDR3 sequences, with 14% appearing a single time and roughly 30% taken by the ten largest. The source material was PBMCs. The receptor source for this set is a human donor in good health (CMV status not recorded). Some clones in this sample may be carry-over from other donors' samples. The CDR3 runs from the conserved cysteine through the conserved F or W. D genes are given only for firm matches. A clone size is listed for some rows: how often the clone was seen (once, few, many), or a class if it is expanded.

v_gene: TRBV19
d_gene: TRBD1
abundance: few
j_gene: TRBJ2-5
len: 16
CDR3aa: CASSPRTGAVQETQYF
CDR3nt: TGTGCCAGTAGTCCACGGACAGGCGCTGTTCAAGAGACCCAGTACTTC

v_gene: TRBV29-1
d_gene: -
abundance: many
j_gene: TRBJ1-2
len: 12
CDR3aa: CSVVSAALGYTF
CDR3nt: TGCAGCGTTGTTTCCGCAGCTCTCGGCTACACCTTC

v_gene: TRBV11-2
d_gene: -
abundance: few
j_gene: TRBJ2-3
len: 14
CDR3aa: CASSSGDWDPVQYF
CDR3nt: TGTGCCAGCAGCTCCGGAGATTGGGACCCCGTCCAGTATTTT

v_gene: TRBV5-5
d_gene: -
abundance: few
j_gene: TRBJ2-7
len: 15
CDR3aa: CASSLVLTAAYEQYF
CDR3nt: TGTGCCAGCAGCTTGGTCCTCACAGCTGCCTACGAGCAGTACTTC

v_gene: TRBV29-1
d_gene: -
abundance: -
j_gene: TRBJ2-7
len: 11
CDR3aa: CSVQDSYEQYF
CDR3nt: TGCAGCGTCCAAGATTCCTACGAGCAGTACTTC

v_gene: TRBV29-1
d_gene: TRBD2
abundance: -
j_gene: TRBJ2-7
len: 13
CDR3aa: CSVEREKFLRQYF
CDR3nt: TGCAGCGTTGAGCGGGAGAAGTTCCTGCGGCAGTACTTC

v_gene: TRBV20-1
d_gene: TRBD1
abundance: -
j_gene: TRBJ2-2
len: 14
CDR3aa: CSAKPGQVPGELFF
CDR3nt: TGCAGTGCTAAACCGGGACAGGTCCCCGGGGAGCTGTTTTTT

v_gene: TRBV7-2
d_gene: -
abundance: many
j_gene: TRBJ2-1
len: 16
CDR3aa: CASSHRGPGSYNEQFF
CDR3nt: TGTGCCAGCAGCCACCGGGGACCAGGCTCCTACAATGAGCAGTTCTTC

v_gene: TRBV11-1
d_gene: TRBD1
abundance: few
j_gene: TRBJ1-6
len: 17
CDR3aa: CASSGQGANRYNSPLHF
CDR3nt: TGTGCCAGCAGTGGACAGGGGGCGAACCGCTATAATTCACCCCTCCACTTT

v_gene: TRBV12-3/TRBV12-4
d_gene: -
abundance: few
j_gene: TRBJ1-6
len: 15
CDR3aa: CASSPPSGSNSPLHF
CDR3nt: TGTGCCAGCAGCCCCCCATCAGGGAGTAATTCACCCCTCCACTTT

v_gene: TRBV25-1
d_gene: -
abundance: few
j_gene: TRBJ1-4
len: 18
CDR3aa: CASSDLGNGGTTNEKLFF
CDR3nt: TGTGCCAGCAGTGATTTGGGCAACGGGGGAACAACTAATGAAAAACTGTTTTTT

v_gene: TRBV29-1
d_gene: -
abundance: few
j_gene: TRBJ1-2
len: 12
CDR3aa: CSGRAGNYGYTF
CDR3nt: TGCAGCGGGAGGGCAGGGAACTATGGCTACACCTTC

v_gene: TRBV20-1
d_gene: -
abundance: many
j_gene: TRBJ2-3
len: 14
CDR3aa: CSASGTDSTDTQYF
CDR3nt: TGCAGTGCTAGTGGAACAGATTCCACAGATACGCAGTATTTT

v_gene: TRBV3-1
d_gene: -
abundance: few
j_gene: TRBJ1-2
len: 17
CDR3aa: CASSHGDLRGPIYGYTF
CDR3nt: TGTGCCAGCAGCCACGGGGACCTTCGTGGGCCGATCTATGGCTACACCTTC

v_gene: TRBV28
d_gene: TRBD1
abundance: few
j_gene: TRBJ1-5
len: 17
CDR3aa: CASSLNTGANSNQPQHF
CDR3nt: TGTGCCAGCAGTTTAAATACAGGGGCTAATAGCAATCAGCCCCAGCATTTT

v_gene: TRBV7-2
d_gene: -
abundance: many
j_gene: TRBJ2-1
len: 15
CDR3aa: CASSEGVYSGNEQFF
CDR3nt: TGTGCCAGCAGCGAGGGGGTCTACAGTGGCAATGAGCAGTTCTTC

v_gene: TRBV19
d_gene: -
abundance: few
j_gene: TRBJ2-7
len: 13
CDR3aa: CASSIRTTYEQYF
CDR3nt: TGTGCCAGTAGTATCAGGACCACCTACGAGCAGTACTTC

v_gene: TRBV11-2
d_gene: TRBD2
abundance: many
j_gene: TRBJ2-2
len: 15
CDR3aa: CASLWGGRNTGELFF
CDR3nt: TGTGCCAGCCTCTGGGGGGGTCGAAACACCGGGGAGCTGTTTTTT

v_gene: TRBV12-3/TRBV12-4
d_gene: TRBD1
abundance: few
j_gene: TRBJ1-3
len: 15
CDR3aa: CASSKGTGSGNTIYF
CDR3nt: TGTGCCAGCAGCAAAGGGACAGGGTCTGGAAACACCATATATTTT

v_gene: TRBV29-1
d_gene: -
abundance: -
j_gene: TRBJ1-1
len: 9
CDR3aa: CSVDDMAFF
CDR3nt: TGCAGCGTTGACGACATGGCTTTCTTT

v_gene: TRBV19
d_gene: -
abundance: -
j_gene: TRBJ1-4
len: 14
CDR3aa: CASTLGGGPEKLFF
CDR3nt: TGTGCCAGTACCCTCGGAGGCGGGCCCGAAAAACTGTTTTTT

v_gene: TRBV7-8
d_gene: TRBD1
abundance: many
j_gene: TRBJ1-6
len: 16
CDR3aa: CASSLASAGGNSPLHF
CDR3nt: TGTGCCAGCAGCTTAGCTTCGGCAGGGGGGAATTCACCCCTCCACTTT